This TCR beta chain was captured in a study of blood T cell repertoires in COVID-19 (dated by TCRdb to 2018 to 2020). Background for the entire study: Samples covering the acute and convalescent phases of COVID-19 were provided by collaborators in the United States, Italy and Spain. The samples were drawn from the first 160 participants of the ongoing ImmuneRACE study and from 1,254 subjects provided by 6 global collaborators. Where available, HLA class I and class II types were obtained from metadata supplied by the sample provider rather than from assay-based typing. The material from the prospective study consisted of cDNA or gDNA derived from T cells, B-cell-depleted T cells, or PBMCs. Deeply sampled blood TCRbeta repertoires from subjects exposed to, actively infected with, or recovered from COVID-19 were included in the dataset. The repertoires were made available in a free public database intended to serve as a resource for research on the immune response to SARS-CoV-2. Nearly every sample came with metadata listing a de-identified subject ID, COVID-19 status, age in years and sex.

One collaborating source in Seattle enrolled patients during active infection and followed them longitudinally through the course of disease. Each collaborating institution followed its own protocols to collect whole blood in K2EDTA tubes. For TCRbeta analysis, collaborators shipped samples as frozen whole blood, isolated PBMCs, or DNA extracted from either of those sample types. A word on this clone: Its antigen has not been determined. Base qualities are not provided; no much larger clone lies one nucleotide away.

TCRbeta CDR3 regions were amplified from genomic DNA by means of the immunoSEQ Assay, a bias-controlled multiplex PCR. As for how the authors treated the data: The number of nucleated cells in each sample was estimated from the amplification of reference gene primers within the assay. Sequence reads were collapsed and filtered to measure the absolute abundance of every unique TCRbeta CDR3 rearrangement. Productive Simpson clonality was computed per sample as the square root of Simpson's diversity index over productive rearrangements. TCRdb re-hosts the immuneACCESS table, in-frame sequences only. Its copies lack some clones; in the studies checked, an unresolved V gene accounts for under half of them, and the cause for the rest is not known. The D gene and trimming were derived from the DNA, and the V and J assignments and clone size from that table. This sample holds 250,000 to 300,000 clones; approximately 86% were observed only once. The ten largest clones take up over 4% of the sample.

Its CDR3 holds 15 amino acids, cysteine through phenylalanine. Only CDR3 DNA remains: 45 bases, in frame from the first base. The germline V gene (reference sequence) yields LNHNV for CDR1 and YYDKDF for CDR2. V is pruned by 0 bases and J by 5 bases, leaving 7 bases of the junction without a gene match. Results the study describes overall, beyond this receptor: How much clinical and demographic metadata was included differed by source and by participant, and the metadata was provided uncurated.

This sequence originates from a woman in her fifties or sixties with COVID-19, enrolled during active disease. The chain employs TRBV15 and TRBJ2-7, and 7 bases in between align with TRBD2. Source material: peripheral blood. The CDR3 reads CATSRDSGTANEQYF. In nucleotides, the sequence is TGTGCCACCAGCAGAGACAGCGGGACCGCCAACGAGCAGTACTTC.